What follows are 19 T cell receptor beta chains derived from one specimen sequenced in a study of early T cells in non-severe SARS-CoV-2 infection. TCRdb re-derived calls from the 5' RACE reads in MiXCR, one entry per CDR3 protein. The data hold about 83,000 distinct CDR3 sequences, with around 15% observed a single time. Sample: whole blood. The receptors were sampled from an adult who was a healthcare worker with PCR-confirmed SARS-CoV-2 infection or an uninfected control (not recorded which).

This clonotype has ten or more counts. This chain links TRBV20-1 with TRBJ2-1; TRBD1 matches 7 bases. The CDR3 consists of 13 residues. Germline CDR1 and CDR2: DFQATT and SNEGSKA (reference sequence). V trimming: 5 bases; J trimming: 7 bases; junction bases outside the gene matches: 8. In DNA form, the CDR3 reads TGCAGTGCTCCCTTAGGGGGCTGGAATGAGCAGTTCTTC. It is translated as CSAPLGGWNEQFF.

This clonotype occurred many times. The J gene is TRBJ2-1, the V gene TRBV5-4, with D perhaps TRBD1 (5 bases). This CDR3 region has 13 residues. Germline V gene lookup returns CDR1 SGHNT and CDR2 YYREEE (reference sequence). Trimming cost V 3 bases and J 8 bases, with 12 bases left between them. The CDR3 sequence is CASSSQGRDEQFF. The DNA for the CDR3 is TGTGCCAGCAGCTCTCAGGGCCGGGATGAGCAGTTCTTC.

This clonotype was found many times. The chain uses TRBV2 and TRBJ1-2; no definite D call. Trimming shortened V by 4 bases and J by 6 bases, and 12 bases separated the two germline ends. CDR1 is SNHLY, CDR2 FYNNEI, per germline. The CDR3 covers 13 residues. The CDR3 protein is CASSARTFHGYTF. For the CDR3, the DNA is TGTGCCAGCAGTGCACGGACCTTCCATGGCTACACCTTC.

This sequence joins TRBV3-1 and TRBJ2-1, with D possibly TRBD2 on 6 matching bases. The CDR3 consists of 15 residues. The germline CDR1 and CDR2 sequences are LGHDT and YNNKEL (reference sequence). V lost 4 bases, J lost 4 bases, and 14 bases lay in between. The CDR3 loop reads CASSPTRDWYNEQFF. The CDR3 DNA reads TGTGCCAGCAGCCCCACGCGGGACTGGTACAATGAGCAGTTCTTC.

The V and J genes are TRBV6-6 and TRBJ2-2; D call uncertain. The germline gives CDR1 MNHNY, CDR2 SVGAGI (reference sequence). CDR3 length: 14 residues. V was trimmed by 5 bases and J by 3 bases, leaving 10 bases between them. The DNA of the CDR3 is TGTGCCAGCAGTCCATCTGACTACACCGGGGAGCTGTTTTTT. Translating it yields CASSPSDYTGELFF.

This clonotype was observed many times. The gene calls are TRBV7-3 and TRBJ2-6; D unresolved. The CDR3 covers 13 residues. Between the trimmed V and J ends, which lost 8 bases and 0 bases, there was a span of 5 bases. The germline CDR1 and CDR2 sequences are SGHTA and FQGTGA. The CDR3 DNA reads as TGTGCCAGCGGCCTCTCTGGGGCCAACGTCCTGACTTTC. This codes for CASGLSGANVLTF.

This clonotype was counted only a few times. The gene calls are TRBV4-1 and TRBJ2-7; 11 bases are a match to TRBD1. This CDR3 region has 17 residues. Germline values: CDR1 MGHRA, CDR2 YSYEKL. V dropped 0 bases and J dropped 2; count of bases not matched to a gene: 6. As DNA, the CDR3 is TGCGCCAGCAGCCAAGAGGAGGGACAGGGGGTACCCTACGAGCAGTACTTC. It encodes CASSQEEGQGVPYEQYF.

This clonotype was detected only a few times. The V call is TRBV15, the J call TRBJ1-5, with D possibly matching TRBD1 (5 bases). Trimming removed 5 bases at V and 2 bases at J, with 16 bases between. Germline V lookup: CDR1 LNHNV, CDR2 YYDKDF (reference sequence). This CDR3 spans 16 amino acids. CDR3 residues: CATSPQVGRGNQPQHF. CDR3 DNA: TGTGCCACCAGCCCCCAGGTGGGGCGAGGCAATCAGCCCCAGCATTTT.

The V gene is TRBV29-1, the J gene TRBJ2-7; D not certain. This CDR3 comprises 12 residues. The V end was cut by 4 bases, the J end by 3 bases, with 10 bases between. Germline-derived CDR1 and CDR2 are SQVTM and ANQGSEA. CDR3 bases: TGCAGCGTTGCTTCCAGCGTCTACGAGCAGTACTTC. Encoded protein: CSVASSVYEQYF.

The rearrangement uses TRBV7-3 and TRBJ2-1, with 8 positions matching TRBD2. Germline assignment: CDR1 SGHTA and CDR2 FQGTGA. Trimming removed 5 bases from V and 5 bases from J; junction bases left unmatched: 8. The CDR3 runs to 15 residues. CDR3 bases: TGTGCCAGCAGCGCCGGGCGAGCGGGGGACAATGAGCAGTTCTTC. Protein sequence: CASSAGRAGDNEQFF.

Ten or more counts support this clonotype. The rearrangement uses TRBV20-1 and TRBJ2-1; D may be TRBD1 or TRBD2 (5 bases each). This CDR3 is 15 amino acids long. V shed 3 bases and J shed 4 bases, with 16 bases lying between them. The germline V gene encodes CDR1 DFQATT and CDR2 SNEGSKA (reference sequence). CDR3: CSARGREGFYNEQFF. CDR3 sequence (DNA): TGCAGTGCTAGGGGACGGGAAGGGTTTTACAATGAGCAGTTCTTC.

This clonotype has just a few counts. The chain recombines TRBV20-1 with TRBJ1-5, with a weak D call TRBD1 (5 bases). Germline loops: CDR1 DFQATT, CDR2 SNEGSKA (reference sequence). The CDR3 loop spans 14 amino acids. The CDR3 DNA is TGCAGCGCCTCACGGGGTCAGGGAAATCAGCCCCAGCATTTT. Its translation is CSASRGQGNQPQHF.

This clonotype showed up many times. The CDR3 DNA sequence: TGTGCCAGCAGCTTAGGGACAGGTTTTGTTTACGAGCAGTACTTC. It specifies CASSLGTGFVYEQYF. The rearrangement links TRBV7-9 to TRBJ2-7; TRBD1 agrees at 7 bases. V trimming: 1 base; J trimming: 4 bases; junction bases outside the gene matches: 7. This CDR3 region has 15 residues. Germline V lookup: CDR1 SEHNR, CDR2 FQNEAQ (reference sequence). Together with reference TRBV7-9 and TRBJ2-7, the CDR3 gives the full variable domain: DTGVSQNPRHKITKRGQNVTFRCDPISEHNRLYWYRQTLGQGPEFLTYFQNEAQLEKSRLLSDRFSAERPKGSFSTLEIQRTEQGDSAMYLCASSLGTGFVYEQYFGPGTRLTVT.

The CDR3 region is CASSNFCTSGMGYEQYF. CDR3 sequence (DNA): TGTGCCAGCAGCAATTTTTGTACTAGCGGGATGGGATACGAGCAGTACTTC. This chain connects TRBV21-1 to TRBJ2-7; the table names TRBD2, a call not compared with the DNA. TRBV21-1 constitutes a pseudogene. The CDR3 extends over 17 amino acids.

The chain combines TRBV7-9 with TRBJ2-3; D might be TRBD1 (7 bases). The CDR3 has 16 amino acids. Trimming cost V 5 bases and J 0 bases, with 15 bases left between them. The V gene's germline CDR1 is SEHNR and CDR2 FQNEAQ (reference sequence). CDR3 protein: CASSARGQTSTDTQYF. The CDR3 DNA reads TGTGCCAGCAGCGCGCGGGGACAGACAAGCACAGATACGCAGTATTTT.

This clonotype came up many times. The V and J genes are TRBV2 and TRBJ2-7, with 13 positions matching TRBD2. Germline trimming cut 6 bases from V and 4 bases from J; bases unmatched to any gene: 9. Germline V gene lookup returns CDR1 SNHLY and CDR2 FYNNEI. The CDR3 is made up of 16 amino acids. The CDR3 nucleotides are TGTGCCAGCAGACCGTGGACTAGCGGGAGAGATTACGAGCAGTACTTC. Amino acids: CASRPWTSGRDYEQYF. Using reference TRBV2 and TRBJ2-7 for the parts outside the CDR3, the full variable domain is EPEVTQTPSHQVTQMGQEVILRCVPISNHLYFYWYRQILGQKVEFLVSFYNNEISEKSEIFDDQFSVERPDGSNFTLKIRSTKLEDSAMYFCASRPWTSGRDYEQYFGPGTRLTVT.

This chain uses TRBV11-2 with TRBJ2-7, with D possibly matching TRBD1 (6 bases). The V and J ends lost 5 bases and 3 bases respectively, with 20 bases between them. Germline V gene sequence: CDR1 SGHAT, CDR2 FQNNGV. The CDR3 is made up of 16 amino acids. CDR3 DNA: TGTGCCAGCAGCCCACTTCCCGGGCAGGGGAACTACGAGCAGTACTTC. It translates to CASSPLPGQGNYEQYF. Using reference TRBV11-2 and TRBJ2-7 for the parts outside the CDR3, the full variable domain is EAGVAQSPRYKIIEKRQSVAFWCNPISGHATLYWYQQILGQGPKLLIQFQNNGVVDDSQLPKDRFSAERLKGVDSTLKIQPAKLEDSAVYLCASSPLPGQGNYEQYFGPGTRLTVT.

This clonotype occurred many times. This rearrangement joins TRBV7-9 to TRBJ2-2; D is uncertain. The CDR3 totals 15 residues. The V gene's germline CDR1 is SEHNR and CDR2 FQNEAQ (reference sequence). V dropped 5 bases and J dropped 6 bases, with 16 bases sitting between them. The CDR3 DNA reads TGTGCCAGCAGCATCCTAAGAATTGCGGCCGGGGAGCTGTTTTTT. It encodes CASSILRIAAGELFF.

This clonotype was counted at least ten times. This chain uses TRBV5-1 with TRBJ2-3, with D possibly matching TRBD2 (6 bases). This CDR3 comprises 15 residues. Trimming left V 4 bases short and J 4 bases short, with 16 bases between. Germline-derived CDR1 and CDR2 are SGHRS and YFSETQ. CDR3 in amino acids: CASSQPTSYSDTQYF. As DNA, the CDR3 is TGCGCCAGCAGCCAACCGACTAGTTACTCAGATACGCAGTATTTT.